The rows below give T cell receptor beta chains drawn from one sample of a study of metastatic and nonmetastatic thyroid tumors. TCRdb redid the clone calls on the PCR reads using MiXCR. Altogether around 21,000 clones are present, roughly 23% being singletons, with the ten largest covering over 70%. The specimen was blood. The receptors shown here come from a male donor with papillary thyroid cancer or a benign thyroid nodule (not recorded which). Some clones in this sample may be carry-over from other donors' samples. The CDR3 runs from the conserved cysteine through the conserved F or W. The D gene is left open where the match is weak. Where a row states a size, it is once, few, many or the class of an expanded clone; other rows omit it.

>TRBJ2-3|many|13|-|TRBV7-9
CASRTSSLDTQYF
TGTGCCAGCAGGACGTCCTCTCTGGATACGCAGTATTTT
>TRBJ2-2|many|13|-|TRBV2
CASSVTNTGELFF
TGTGCCAGCAGTGTCACAAACACCGGGGAGCTGTTTTTT
>TRBJ2-3|-|12|-|TRBV28
CASTPQVYTQYF
TGTGCCAGCACCCCCCAGGTATATACGCAGTATTTT
>TRBJ2-3|few|15|-|TRBV24-1
CASSETGSSTDTQYF
TGTGCCAGCAGTGAGACAGGTTCTAGCACAGATACGCAGTATTTT
>TRBJ2-1|-|15|TRBD2|TRBV12-5
CASGFGTSGTHEQFF
TGTGCTAGTGGTTTCGGGACTAGCGGGACCCATGAGCAGTTCTTC
>TRBJ2-3|-|17|TRBD2|TRBV7-8
CASSLARGLAGLVTQYF
TGTGCCAGCAGCTTAGCCAGGGGACTAGCGGGTCTCGTTACGCAGTATTTT
>TRBJ2-1|-|15|-|TRBV5-1
CASSGDGTSYNEQFF
TGCGCCAGCAGCGGGGACGGAACTTCCTACAATGAGCAGTTCTTC
>TRBJ2-3|many|14|-|TRBV2
CASTLTTSTDTQYF
TGTGCCAGCACCTTGACAACTAGCACAGATACGCAGTATTTT
>TRBJ2-1|many|17|TRBD2|TRBV20-1
CSAREPSGGGGYSEQFF
TGCAGTGCTAGAGAACCTAGCGGAGGTGGGGGTTACAGTGAGCAGTTCTTC
>TRBJ2-6|many|17|-|TRBV28
CASSLPGIISGANVLTF
TGTGCCAGCAGTCTTCCCGGGATCATCTCTGGGGCCAACGTCCTGACTTTC
>TRBJ2-2|few|16|TRBD1|TRBV29-1
CSVEGRTGKNTGELFF
TGCAGCGTTGAAGGGCGGACAGGAAAGAACACCGGGGAGCTGTTTTTT
>TRBJ2-1|many|11|-|TRBV27
CASSRRDEQFF
TGTGCCAGCAGCCGGCGGGATGAGCAGTTCTTC
>TRBJ1-6|few|15|TRBD1|TRBV6-1
CASSATGEVSSPLHF
TGTGCCAGCAGTGCGACAGGGGAGGTGAGTTCACCCCTCCACTTT
>TRBJ2-1|-|14|TRBD2|TRBV19
CASMGLAAYNVQIF
TGTGCCAGTATGGGACTAGCGGCATACAATGTGCAGATCTTC
>TRBJ1-2|many|16|-|TRBV20-1
CSARVTSGERNYGYTF
TGCAGTGCTAGAGTCACCAGTGGCGAGCGTAACTATGGCTACACCTTC
>TRBJ1-1|many|13|-|TRBV20-1
CSARDPVNTEAFF
TGCAGTGCTAGGGACCCAGTGAACACTGAAGCTTTCTTT
>TRBJ2-1|many|13|-|TRBV11-3
CASSRTGVNEQFF
TGTGCCAGCAGCCGAACCGGGGTGAATGAGCAGTTCTTC
>TRBJ2-3|-|14|-|TRBV11-3
CASSLGESTDTQYF
TGTGCCAGCAGCTTAGGGGAGAGCACAGATACGCAGTATTTT
>TRBJ1-6|-|15|-|TRBV9
CASSWGEGGNSPLHF
TGTGCCAGCAGCTGGGGGGAAGGGGGTAATTCACCCCTCCACTTT
>TRBJ2-7|-|14|TRBD1|TRBV6-1
CASSEGQGLDEQYF
TGTGCCAGCAGTGAGGGACAGGGGCTCGACGAGCAGTACTTC
>TRBJ2-3|few|16|-|TRBV11-1
CAGSLSSLTITDTQYF
TGTGCCGGCAGCCTAAGCTCCCTCACTATCACAGATACGCAGTATTTT
>TRBJ2-7|many|13|-|TRBV30
CAWSVWISYEQYF
TGTGCCTGGAGTGTATGGATCTCCTACGAGCAGTACTTC
>TRBJ2-7|few|15|-|TRBV19
CASSIAPIPTYEQYF
TGTGCTAGTAGTATAGCTCCAATCCCGACCTACGAGCAGTACTTC
>TRBJ2-1|-|13|-|TRBV20-1
CSASAIPLNEQFF
TGCAGTGCTAGCGCGATCCCCCTCAATGAGCAGTTCTTC
>TRBJ1-6|many|15|-|TRBV2
CASNGGVSVNSPLHF
TGTGCCAGCAACGGAGGGGTATCGGTTAATTCACCCCTCCACTTT
>TRBJ2-6|many|17|TRBD1|TRBV12-3/TRBV12-4
CASTTGTGGSGANVLTF
TGTGCCAGCACGACCGGGACAGGGGGCTCTGGGGCCAACGTCCTGACTTTC
>TRBJ1-2|few|15|TRBD1|TRBV29-1
CSVFGPGQGNYGYTF
TGCAGCGTGTTCGGTCCGGGACAGGGAAATTATGGCTACACCTTT
>TRBJ1-1|few|13|-|TRBV12-3/TRBV12-4
CASSFQMNTEAFF
TGTGCCAGCAGTTTCCAGATGAACACTGAAGCTTTCTTT
>TRBJ2-2|many|17|TRBD2|TRBV7-3
CASSLSGRGGSTGELFF
TGTGCCAGCAGCCTATCGGGACGGGGGGGTTCCACCGGGGAGCTGTTTTTT
>TRBJ2-1|-|13|-|TRBV4-3
CASSPSRVNEQFF
TGCGCCAGCAGCCCTAGTCGAGTGAATGAGCAGTTCTTC
>TRBJ2-3|-|15|TRBD2|TRBV5-1
CASSFTGTRTDTRYF
TGCGCCAGCAGCTTTACCGGGACTAGAACAGATACGCGGTATTTT
>TRBJ2-3|few|13|-|TRBV24-1
CATSEGATDTQYF
TGTGCCACCAGTGAAGGGGCAACAGATACGCAGTATTTT
>TRBJ2-1|many|14|TRBD1|TRBV6-1
CASSHRGEYNEQFF
TGTGCCAGCAGTCACAGGGGGGAATACAATGAGCAGTTCTTC
>TRBJ2-3|many|15|-|TRBV7-9
CASSLSPQSTDTQYF
TGTGCCAGCAGCCTCAGCCCGCAGAGCACAGATACGCAGTATTTT
>TRBJ2-3|-|17|TRBD1|TRBV18
CASSTLGQDTSTDTQYF
TGTGCCAGCTCTACTTTAGGACAGGATACTAGCACAGATACGCAGTATTTT
>TRBJ2-7|many|14|TRBD1|TRBV30
CAWSGGTGIYEQYF
TGTGCCTGGAGTGGGGGGACAGGGATTTACGAGCAGTACTTC
>TRBJ2-7|-|12|-|TRBV12-3/TRBV12-4
CASSRTVYGQYF
TGTGCCAGCAGTCGGACAGTATACGGGCAGTACTTC
>TRBJ1-3|few|14|-|TRBV6-1
CASSEDLLLDTIYF
TGTGCCAGCAGTGAAGACCTACTTCTCGACACCATATATTTT
>TRBJ2-7|many|18|TRBD1|TRBV24-1
CATSDNPAMTGGAHEQYF
TGTGCCACCAGTGACAACCCGGCGATGACAGGGGGAGCGCACGAGCAGTACTTC
>TRBJ2-2|many|17|TRBD1|TRBV11-1
CASSPSTGGSVTGELFF
TGTGCCAGCAGCCCGTCGACAGGGGGTTCCGTCACCGGGGAGCTGTTTTTT
>TRBJ1-6|many|14|-|TRBV6-1
CASSSTGIRSPLHF
TGTGCCAGCAGTTCAACAGGGATACGTTCACCCCTCCACTTT
>TRBJ2-1|many|15|TRBD2|TRBV27
CASSSLAGTYNEQFF
TGTGCCAGCAGTTCCCTAGCGGGAACCTACAATGAGCAGTTCTTC